A single sample is the source of the 29 T cell receptor beta chains below, sequenced in a study of control samples from healthy donors and cancer patients. Data came from immunoSEQ multiplex PCR; TCRdb stores just in-frame clones and leaves some out. The data hold about 150,000 clones, with just over 85% observed a single time. Sequencing used blood. These receptors came from a man younger than 30 in good health.

The rearrangement joins TRBV11-1 to TRBJ2-4, with 9 bases aligning to TRBD1. V lost 3 bases to trimming and J lost 10 bases; unmatched junction nucleotides: 4. This CDR3 contains 13 residues. Germline lookup yields CDR1 SGHAT and CDR2 FQDESV (reference sequence). The CDR3 spells CASSFDDRGIQYF. Here the CDR3 DNA reads TGTGCCAGCAGCTTTGACGACAGGGGGATTCAGTACTTC.

This clone appeared a few times. The V call is TRBV5-8, the J call TRBJ1-5; D is perhaps TRBD1 (5 bases). Germline lookup yields CDR1 SGHTS and CDR2 YDEGEE. Trimming left V 0 bases short and J 7 bases short, with 11 bases between. This CDR3 is 14 amino acids long. The CDR3 loop reads CASSLAVGGQPQHF. CDR3 nucleotide sequence: TGTGCCAGCAGCTTGGCAGTCGGGGGGCAGCCCCAGCATTTT.

The V gene is TRBV27, the J gene TRBJ2-5; possibly TRBD1 for D (5 bases). Trimming pared 0 bases from V and 9 bases from J, leaving 20 bases between. CDR3 length: 16 residues. Germline loops: CDR1 MNHEY, CDR2 SMNVEV (reference sequence). The CDR3, as DNA: TGTGCCAGCAGTTTATCCGGAACAGGTGGCAGGTCAGCCCAGTACTTC. Translating it yields CASSLSGTGGRSAQYF.

This chain connects TRBV5-4 to TRBJ1-6; the match to TRBD1 covers 9 bases. With 4 bases clipped from V and 8 bases from J, the junction kept 10 bases outside the gene matches. Germline V gene data show CDR1 as SGHNT and CDR2 as YYREEE (reference sequence). The length of the CDR3 is 16 residues. CDR3 protein: CASSHLGQGADSPLHF. The CDR3 nucleotides are TGTGCCAGCAGCCATCTGGGACAGGGCGCGGATTCACCCCTCCACTTT.

The chain uses TRBV7-2 and TRBJ2-1; D is unresolved. The CDR3 sequence is 11 residues long. Between the trimmed V and J ends, which lost 6 bases and 9 bases, there was a span of 9 bases. CDR1 and CDR2 from the germline V gene are SGHTA and FQGNSA. CDR3: CASSDISEQFF. The CDR3 DNA reads TGTGCCAGCAGTGACATTAGTGAGCAGTTCTTC.

The chain employs TRBV28 and TRBJ1-4; 11 nucleotides line up with TRBD1. The CDR3 extends over 16 amino acids. Per the germline V gene, CDR1 is MDHEN and CDR2 is SYDVKM. J gave up 4 bases and V 2 bases, and 3 bases lay outside the gene matches. The CDR3, as DNA: TGTGCCAGCAGTTTAGGGACAGGGGGAATTAATGAAAAACTGTTTTTT. As protein: CASSLGTGGINEKLFF.

This clone was counted only a few times. This rearrangement joins TRBV27 to TRBJ2-7, with D perhaps matching TRBD1 (5 bases). CDR1 and CDR2 from the germline V gene are MNHEY and SMNVEV (reference sequence). V was clipped by 3 bases and J by 6 bases, with 15 bases between them. The CDR3 contains 14 residues. CDR3 region: CASSLAGPRSEQYF. CDR3 DNA: TGTGCCAGCAGTTTGGCAGGGCCGAGGAGCGAGCAGTACTTC.

The chain is built from TRBV5-8 and TRBJ2-4, with 9 nucleotides matching TRBD2. The V gene end was trimmed by 2 bases and the J gene end by 5 bases; junction bases not matched to a gene: 5. The germline V gene encodes CDR1 SGHTS and CDR2 YDEGEE. The CDR3 covers 15 residues. This CDR3 is CASSFIAGEENIQYF. The CDR3 DNA reads as TGTGCCAGCAGCTTCATAGCGGGGGAGGAAAACATTCAGTACTTC.

The chain uses TRBV29-1 and TRBJ2-1; no reliable D call. Trimming removed 3 bases from V and 1 base from J, with 13 bases in between. From germline, CDR1 is SQVTM and CDR2 ANQGSEA. This CDR3 has 15 amino acids. The CDR3 DNA reads as TGCAGCGTTGATCCTGAAGGCCGGTCCTACAATGAGCAGTTCTTC. The encoded protein is CSVDPEGRSYNEQFF.

The chain is built from TRBV11-2 and TRBJ1-4, with D uncertain. Trimming took off 2 bases at V and 7 bases at J, with 8 bases between the two ends. Germline V gene data show CDR1 as SGHAT and CDR2 as FQNNGV. The CDR3 totals 13 residues. CDR3 DNA sequence: TGTGCCAGCAGCTTAAATTATGGTGAAAAACTGTTTTTT. This sequence encodes CASSLNYGEKLFF. The entire variable domain, with the rest obtained from reference TRBV11-2 and TRBJ1-4, is as follows: EAGVAQSPRYKIIEKRQSVAFWCNPISGHATLYWYQQILGQGPKLLIQFQNNGVVDDSQLPKDRFSAERLKGVDSTLKIQPAKLEDSAVYLCASSLNYGEKLFFGSGTQLSVL.

This clone was seen just once. J is TRBJ1-5 and V is TRBV7-9; D is ambiguous. The V end lost 3 bases, the J end lost 4 bases, and 4 bases lay between the germline ends. Germline assignment: CDR1 SEHNR and CDR2 FQNEAQ (reference sequence). This CDR3 has 12 residues. In DNA, the CDR3 is TGTGCCAGCAGCTTCGGTAATCAGCCCCAGCATTTT. It yields the protein CASSFGNQPQHF. The full variable domain, completed using reference TRBV7-9 and TRBJ1-5, is DTGVSQNPRHKITKRGQNVTFRCDPISEHNRLYWYRQTLGQGPEFLTYFQNEAQLEKSRLLSDRFSAERPKGSFSTLEIQRTEQGDSAMYLCASSFGNQPQHFGDGTRLSIL.

This clone showed up just a few times. The chain is built from TRBV6-4 and TRBJ2-1; the D gene is possibly TRBD2 (6 bases). Germline V gene lookup returns CDR1 MRHNA and CDR2 SNTAGT. This CDR3 region has 12 residues. CDR3 DNA sequence: TGTACGCGGGGCCCCCGGTACAATGAGCAGTTCTTC. This encodes CTRGPRYNEQFF.

V gene TRBV5-6 combines with J gene TRBJ2-3, with D tentatively TRBD1 (6 bases). Trimming shortened V by 4 bases and J by 2 bases, and 17 bases separated the two germline ends. The CDR3 spans 16 residues. CDR1 and CDR2 from the germline V gene are SGHDT and YYEEEE. Here the CDR3 reads CASSPVDRFSTDTQYF. The CDR3 nucleotides are TGTGCCAGCAGCCCAGTAGACAGGTTTTCCACAGATACGCAGTATTTT.

Notes on this clone: This specimen includes other DNA sequences encoding the same CDR3. The genes are TRBV7-3 and TRBJ2-3; D not certain. From germline, CDR1 is SGHTA and CDR2 FQGTGA. The CDR3 runs 13 residues. With 0 bases removed from V and 3 bases from J, the gap between germline ends came to 4 bases. CDR3 nucleotides: TGTGCCAGCAGCTTAACAGGGACAGATACGCAGTATTTT. It codes for CASSLTGTDTQYF. The full variable domain, its missing parts supplied by reference TRBV7-3 and TRBJ2-3, is GAGVSQTPSNKVTEKGKYVELRCDPISGHTALYWYRQSLGQGPEFLIYFQGTGAADDSGLPNDRFFAVRPEGSVSTLKIQRTERGDSAVYLCASSLTGTDTQYFGPGTRLTVL.

The chain combines TRBV29-1 with TRBJ1-2; D is uncertain. Trimming left V 3 bases short and J 4 bases short, with 6 bases between. This CDR3 is built from 11 residues. The germline CDR1 and CDR2 sequences are SQVTM and ANQGSEA. The CDR3 region is CSVESLYGYTF. The CDR3 bases are TGCAGCGTTGAGTCGCTCTATGGCTACACCTTC.

The chain combines TRBV5-4 with TRBJ2-7; D gene unclear. Germline values: CDR1 SGHNT, CDR2 YYREEE (reference sequence). The CDR3 covers 14 residues. Deletions cut 0 bases from V and 0 bases from J, with 7 bases between. The DNA for the CDR3 is TGTGCCAGCAGCTTGGACAGAGACTCCTACGAGCAGTACTTC. Translated: CASSLDRDSYEQYF.

This chain connects TRBV6-4 to TRBJ2-3; possibly TRBD1 for D (6 bases). Germline V gene sequence: CDR1 MRHNA, CDR2 SNTAGT. The length of the CDR3 is 13 residues. V lost 4 bases, J lost 2 bases, and 7 bases lay in between. This chain's CDR3 is CASSGQDTDTQYF. The CDR3 nucleotides are TGTGCCAGCAGTGGACAGGACACAGATACGCAGTATTTT.

V usage is TRBV3-1 (or the pseudogene TRBV3-2) and J usage is TRBJ2-1, with D perhaps TRBD1 or TRBD2 (5 bases each). CDR1 is LGHDT, CDR2 YNNKEL, per germline (reference sequence). The V gene lost 1 base and the J gene lost 3 bases, with 10 bases spanning the gap. This CDR3 region has 15 residues. CDR3 nucleotides: TGTGCCAGCAGCCAAGGGGGGTGGAACTACAATGAGCAGTTCTTC. It yields the protein CASSQGGWNYNEQFF.

The CDR3 DNA sequence: TGTGCCAGCGGGCTGTCCAATGAAAAACTGTTTTTT. It translates to CASGLSNEKLFF. V usage is TRBV6-5 and J usage is TRBJ1-4; D remains ambiguous. V shed 8 bases and J shed 5 bases, with 9 bases lying between them. CDR3 length equals 12 residues. CDR1 MNHEY and CDR2 SVGAGI come from the germline V gene.

The chain employs TRBV7-2 and TRBJ2-3; 8 bases line up with TRBD2. The CDR3 consists of 14 residues. V was clipped by 6 bases and J by 4 bases; unmatched bases: 6. The germline gives CDR1 SGHTA, CDR2 FQGNSA. In nucleotides, the CDR3 is TGTGCCAGCAGAAAGAGCGGGGGACCAGATACGCAGTATTTT. It codes for CASRKSGGPDTQYF.

This chain joins TRBV28 and TRBJ1-6; D remains unclear. Trimming removed 5 bases from V and 0 bases from J, with 8 bases in between. Germline CDR1 reads MDHEN; CDR2 reads SYDVKM. This CDR3 spans 15 amino acids. The CDR3, as DNA: TGTGCCAGCAGTCCTTCGAGCTCCTATAATTCACCCCTCCACTTT. Protein: CASSPSSSYNSPLHF.

The genes are TRBV27 and TRBJ2-2; 7 nucleotides line up with TRBD1. CDR1 and CDR2 (germline): MNHEY, SMNVEV (reference sequence). The CDR3 is made up of 15 amino acids. The V segment lost 2 bases and the J segment 1 base; nucleotides outside the gene matches: 1. The CDR3 loop is CASSLDRVNTGELFF. The CDR3 region has the DNA TGTGCCAGCAGTTTAGACAGGGTGAACACCGGGGAGCTGTTTTTT.

This chain joins TRBV19 and TRBJ2-1; D is undetermined. CDR1 is LNHDA, CDR2 SQIVND, per germline (reference sequence). The CDR3 loop spans 13 amino acids. Trimming left V 5 bases short and J 4 bases short, with 9 bases between. CDR3 protein: CASSPLNYNEQFF. The CDR3 nucleotides are TGTGCCAGTAGTCCATTAAATTACAATGAGCAGTTCTTC.

CDR3 DNA sequence: TGTGCCAGCAGCTTAAAATTCGGTTCGGATGAAAAACTGTTTTTT. Its translation: CASSLKFGSDEKLFF. This chain uses TRBV11-2 with TRBJ1-4; D gene ambiguous. Trimming removed 2 bases at V and 6 bases at J, with 13 bases between. The CDR3 spans 15 residues. Germline V gives CDR1 SGHAT, CDR2 FQNNGV.

The chain carries TRBV25-1 and TRBJ1-4; D gene unclear. The length of the CDR3 is 14 residues. Germline V gene data show CDR1 as MGHDK and CDR2 as SYGVNS. Between the trimmed V and J ends, which lost 2 bases and 1 base, there was a span of 5 bases. DNA of the CDR3: TGTGCCAGCAGTGAAGTTGGAACTAATGAAAAACTGTTTTTT. Encoded protein: CASSEVGTNEKLFF.

As DNA, the CDR3 is TGTGCCAGTCTTCCCCAGGCGGAGGGGGCTGAAGCTTTCTTT. This encodes CASLPQAEGAEAFF. J is TRBJ1-1 and V is TRBV28; tentatively, D is TRBD1 (6 bases). V was shortened by 9 bases and J by 6 bases, with 20 bases between the two germline ends. The CDR3 spans 14 residues. CDR1 MDHEN and CDR2 SYDVKM come from the germline V gene.

The gene calls are TRBV7-3 and TRBJ1-1, with D tentatively TRBD1 (5 bases). Germline loops: CDR1 SGHTA, CDR2 FQGTGA. Trimming left V 10 bases short and J 1 base short, with 13 bases between. The CDR3 contains 13 residues. Written as DNA, the CDR3 is TGTGCCACCGCCGACAGACCGAACACTGAAGCTTTCTTT. Translating gives CATADRPNTEAFF.

The chain uses TRBV12-3 or TRBV12-4 and TRBJ2-7; D unclear. This CDR3 has 12 amino acids. Between the trimmed V and J ends, which lost 2 bases and 7 bases, there was a span of 9 bases. The CDR3 region has the DNA TGTGCCAGCAGTTTATGGAGAGGAGAGCAGTACTTC. It encodes CASSLWRGEQYF.

The chain recombines TRBV10-1 with TRBJ2-1; 10 nucleotides agree with TRBD1. The CDR3 is made up of 14 amino acids. The germline V gene encodes CDR1 WNHNN and CDR2 SYGVQD (reference sequence). V lost 2 bases and J lost 9; bases outside the gene matches: 4. In DNA form, the CDR3 reads TGCGCCAGCAGTGAGAGCGACAGGGGGCCTGAGCAGTTCTTC. This gives the protein CASSESDRGPEQFF.